What follows are 12 T cell receptor beta chains derived from one specimen sequenced in a study of T cells after yellow fever vaccination. TCRdb re-derived calls from the 5' RACE reads in MiXCR, one entry per CDR3 protein. The sample consists of 200,000 to 300,000 distinct CDR3 sequences, about an eighth of them appearing once. The specimen was CD4+ T cells sorted from PBMCs, collected 45 days after the yellow fever booster vaccination. These receptors all stem from a man aged 30 to 45 who received the YFV17D yellow fever vaccine.

This clonotype appeared a few times. The CDR3 coding sequence is TGCGCCAGCAGCTTTGTGGCCTTCGGGTACGAGCAGTACTTC. Translation: CASSFVAFGYEQYF. The rearrangement joins TRBV5-1 to TRBJ2-7; D remains unclear. V lost 2 bases and J 4 bases, leaving 13 bases between the germline ends. The V gene's germline CDR1 is SGHRS and CDR2 YFSETQ. CDR3 length: 14 residues.

This clonotype has only a few counts. The V gene is TRBV5-6, the J gene TRBJ1-3; no clear D. Trimming stripped 0 bases from V and 0 bases from J, with 7 bases between. The CDR3 spans 15 residues. Per germline, CDR1 SGHDT and CDR2 YYEEEE. Here the CDR3 DNA reads TGTGCCAGCAGCTTGGGGGGTCTCTCTGGAAACACCATATATTTT. It yields the protein CASSLGGLSGNTIYF.

The CDR3 sequence is CASSSQTSLRVYEQYF. CDR3 DNA sequence: TGTGCCAGCAGTTCCCAAACTAGTCTGAGGGTCTACGAGCAGTACTTC. This rearrangement joins TRBV28 to TRBJ2-7; maybe TRBD2 (5 bases). This CDR3 region has 16 residues. Deletions cut 4 bases from V and 3 bases from J, with 19 bases between. The germline V gene has CDR1 MDHEN and CDR2 SYDVKM.

This chain joins TRBV5-4 and TRBJ2-7, with a tentative D call TRBD1 (5 bases). The CDR3 has 15 residues. V was shortened by 0 bases and J by 3 bases, with 13 bases between the two germline ends. Germline values: CDR1 SGHNT, CDR2 YYREEE (reference sequence). The DNA of the CDR3 is TGTGCCAGCAGCTTGGGGCGAATAGGGGACTACGAGCAGTACTTC. Translating it yields CASSLGRIGDYEQYF.

This sequence joins TRBV19 and TRBJ2-2; 16 nucleotides align to TRBD2. V gave up 5 bases and J gave up 6 bases; unmatched junction bases: 6. In germline, CDR1 is LNHDA, CDR2 SQIVND (reference sequence). The CDR3 length is 17 residues. This CDR3 reads CASSRAGLAGGPGELFF. The DNA for the CDR3 is TGTGCCAGTAGTCGGGCGGGACTAGCGGGAGGGCCCGGGGAGCTGTTTTTT.

The chain recombines TRBV10-3 with TRBJ2-1; 9 bases align to TRBD2. Germline values: CDR1 ENHRY, CDR2 SYGVKD. This CDR3 contains 14 residues. With 4 bases clipped from V and 7 bases from J, the junction kept 5 bases outside the gene matches. CDR3 sequence: CAISGLAGENEQFF. The CDR3 DNA sequence: TGTGCCATCAGTGGGTTAGCGGGAGAGAATGAGCAGTTCTTC.

The genes are TRBV6-5 and TRBJ2-1; no reliable D call. Germline-derived CDR1 and CDR2 are MNHEY and SVGAGI. Trimming stripped 0 bases from V and 0 bases from J, with 12 bases between. The CDR3 consists of 17 residues. The DNA for the CDR3 is TGTGCCAGCAGTTACTCGAGCCTTGCCCTCTCCTACAATGAGCAGTTCTTC. It encodes CASSYSSLALSYNEQFF.

The sample holds many counts of this clonotype. The chain uses TRBV6-2 or TRBV6-3 and TRBJ2-3; a weak D match, TRBD1 (6 bases). The germline V gene encodes CDR1 MNHEY and CDR2 SVGEGT. The CDR3 loop spans 16 amino acids. V was pared by 2 bases and J by 2 bases, with 14 bases between. CDR3 protein: CASSYGQFFSTDTQYF. As DNA, the CDR3 is TGTGCCAGCAGTTACGGACAGTTTTTCTCCACAGATACGCAGTATTTT.

This clonotype came up many times. V and J are TRBV20-1 and TRBJ2-1; D is possibly TRBD1 or TRBD2 (5 bases each). CDR1 is DFQATT, CDR2 SNEGSKA, per germline (reference sequence). Trimming took off 3 bases at V and 4 bases at J, with 10 bases between the two ends. The CDR3 covers 13 residues. CDR3 DNA: TGCAGTGCTAGCCCTGGGGGTTACAATGAGCAGTTCTTC. The encoded protein is CSASPGGYNEQFF.

This clonotype was recorded a few times. V and J are TRBV7-2 and TRBJ2-7; 8 bases align to TRBD1. This CDR3 contains 15 residues. Germline CDR1 reads SGHTA; CDR2 reads FQGNSA. J gave up 3 bases and V 5 bases, and 9 bases lay outside the gene matches. The CDR3 spells CASSPRTGLVYEQYF. The DNA of the CDR3 is TGTGCCAGCAGCCCGCGGACAGGGTTAGTCTACGAGCAGTACTTC.

Ten or more counts support this clonotype. The rearrangement links TRBV7-2 to TRBJ1-1; no firm D call. Trimming took off 8 bases at V and 3 bases at J, with 19 bases between the two ends. The CDR3 is made up of 15 amino acids. Germline CDR1 is SGHTA and CDR2 is FQGNSA. CDR3 coding DNA: TGTGCCAGCCGCGAAGTACGGGCCCATTACACTGAAGCTTTCTTT. This translates into CASREVRAHYTEAFF.

This clonotype was picked up a small number of times. This rearrangement joins TRBV11-3 to TRBJ2-5; 8 bases match TRBD1. Germline V lookup: CDR1 SGHNT, CDR2 YENEEA. The V and J ends lost 3 bases and 5 bases, in that order; junction bases with no gene match: 11. CDR3 size: 16 residues. The CDR3 nucleotides read TGTGCCAGCAGCTTGTCCGATCCTCGGACAGGGGAGACCCAGTACTTC. It specifies CASSLSDPRTGETQYF.